This T cell receptor beta chain was retrieved from a study of CD8+CD57+ T cells in acquired aplastic anemia. Study context: Sorted CD4+ and CD8+ cells gave a mean 3.2 ug DNA, range about 0.2 to 27.4 ug. Read counts for CD4+ cells (from healthy donors) averaged about 10.8 million. The study's findings and limits: It was found that twenty-nine CD8+ CDR3 sequences were shared between patients and controls. Between patients and controls, CD8+ Simpson's diversity did not vary significantly.

This clonotype has ten or more counts. Its antigen is unidentified. V was trimmed by 3 bases and J by 1 base, leaving 9 bases between them. The V gene's germline CDR1 is MGHRA and CDR2 YSYEKL. The CDR3 spans 14 residues. The study profiled TCR beta VDJ and CDR3 using genomic DNA as template. TCRdb called the reads again in MiXCR, with one record for every CDR3 protein. The repertoire holds about 220,000 distinct CDR3 sequences, with roughly 35% as singletons. V usage is TRBV4-1 and J usage is TRBJ1-1; D gene uncertain. The origin of this receptor is a human donor in good health, serving as a control. Material for sequencing was sorted CD4+, CD8+, or CD8+CD57+ T cells (not recorded which) from PBMCs. In nucleotides, the CDR3 is TGCGCCAGCAGCCAGGTCCAAAGGAACACTGAAGCTTTCTTT. It codes for CASSQVQRNTEAFF.